This is a list of T cell receptor beta chains from one sample in a study of blood T cell repertoires in COVID-19. Profiling relied on immunoSEQ multiplex PCR, and the TCRdb table lists in-frame clones only, not all of them. The sample lists 25,000 to 30,000 clones, approximately 67% occurring once. The sequencing sample was made of peripheral blood. The receptors were sampled from a human donor in a cohort sampled during active COVID-19. CDR3s include the opening cysteine and the closing phenylalanine or tryptophan. D genes are given only for firm matches. Clone size is shown for a subset of rows, as once, few, many or a class of expanded clone.

abundance	d_gene	v_gene	j_gene	CDR3aa	CDR3nt
once	-	TRBV7-9	TRBJ2-7	CASSSDYEQYF	TGTGCCAGCAGCTCAGACTACGAGCAGTACTTC
-	TRBD2	TRBV7-8	TRBJ2-5	CASSSGTTLMMYQETQYF	TGTGCCAGCAGCTCCGGGACTACCCTAATGATGTACCAAGAGACCCAGTACTTC
-	-	TRBV2	TRBJ2-7	CASSASLAAPGQYF	TGTGCCAGCAGTGCAAGCTTAGCTGCCCCTGGGCAGTACTTC
-	-	TRBV5-1	TRBJ2-7	CASSLTGEGEQYF	TGCGCCAGCAGCTTGACAGGCGAAGGCGAGCAGTACTTC
-	-	TRBV19	TRBJ1-2	CASSIDRVPIF	TGTGCCAGTAGTATAGATCGGGTTCCAATCTTC
-	-	TRBV19	TRBJ1-1	CASSIGQANTEAFF	TGTGCCAGTAGTATAGGACAGGCCAACACTGAAGCTTTCTTT
few	-	TRBV11-1	TRBJ2-3	CASSPNVGGRADTQYF	TGTGCCAGCAGCCCCAATGTAGGAGGGCGGGCAGATACGCAGTATTTT
-	TRBD1	TRBV19	TRBJ1-1	CASSIFFGTAIKGDMNTEAFF	TGTGCCAGTAGTATATTCTTCGGGACAGCTATCAAAGGGGACATGAACACTGAAGCTTTCTTT
-	-	TRBV27	TRBJ1-2	CASSLSQGRGYTF	TGTGCCAGCAGTTTATCCCAGGGGAGAGGCTACACCTTC
-	-	TRBV3-1/TRBV3-2	TRBJ1-2	CASSQGAQGLTNYGYTF	TGTGCCAGCAGCCAAGGTGCCCAGGGGCTGACTAACTATGGCTACACCTTC
-	TRBD2	TRBV5-4	TRBJ2-1	CASSLSGTRRAEQFF	TGTGCCAGCAGCTTGTCTGGGACTAGAAGGGCTGAGCAGTTCTTC
few	-	TRBV7-2	TRBJ1-2	CASSLVRRGGGYTF	TGTGCCAGCAGCTTAGTGAGACGAGGCGGTGGCTACACCTTC
-	TRBD2	TRBV19	TRBJ2-7	CASSIGGGSRHEQYF	TGTGCCAGTAGTATCGGCGGGGGGTCGCGCCACGAGCAGTACTTC
-	-	TRBV7-3	TRBJ2-1	CASSSQGYNEQFF	TGTGCCAGCAGTTCCCAGGGGTACAATGAGCAGTTCTTC
-	TRBD2	TRBV7-3	TRBJ2-1	CASSLSSSGNEQFF	TGTGCCAGCAGCTTAAGCTCTAGCGGAAATGAGCAGTTCTTC
-	TRBD2	TRBV5-8	TRBJ2-3	CASSSLAGWDTQYF	TGTGCCAGCAGCTCACTAGCGGGGTGGGATACGCAGTATTTT
few	TRBD1	TRBV10-3	TRBJ1-1	CANGQGRTEAFF	TGTGCCAACGGACAGGGACGAACTGAAGCTTTCTTT
few	-	TRBV4-1	TRBJ1-6	CASSQTTLWASPLHF	TGCGCCAGCAGCCAAACGACGCTCTGGGCTTCACCCCTCCACTTT
medium-sized	-	TRBV9	TRBJ2-1	CASSPQGNSYNEQFF	TGTGCCAGCAGCCCACAGGGAAATTCCTACAATGAGCAGTTCTTC
-	-	TRBV11-2	TRBJ2-1	CASSLDLTPGTSDEQFF	TGTGCCAGCAGCTTAGACCTGACACCTGGAACCTCCGATGAGCAGTTCTTC
-	-	TRBV9	TRBJ2-3	CASSAVGRVTDTQYF	TGTGCCAGCAGCGCCGTAGGCAGGGTGACAGATACGCAGTATTTT
-	-	TRBV7-6	TRBJ2-7	CASSLARASYEQYF	TGTGCCAGCAGCTTAGCGCGAGCAAGCTACGAGCAGTACTTC
-	-	TRBV29-1	TRBJ2-1	CSVERTASSYNEQFF	TGCAGCGTTGAAAGGACTGCAAGCTCCTACAATGAGCAGTTCTTC
-	TRBD2	TRBV7-2	TRBJ2-3	CASSSSGTTEYF	TGTGCCAGCAGCTCCTCCGGGACTACGGAGTATTTT
few	TRBD1	TRBV20-1	TRBJ1-4	CSASHRGGEKLFF	TGCAGTGCTAGTCACAGGGGCGGTGAAAAACTGTTTTTT
-	-	TRBV27	TRBJ2-1	CASSLAVEGPHNEQFF	TGTGCCAGCAGTTTAGCGGTGGAGGGACCCCACAATGAGCAGTTCTTC
few	-	TRBV30	TRBJ1-6	CAWNSINSYNSPLHF	TGTGCCTGGAACTCTATTAACTCCTATAATTCACCCCTCCACTTT
-	-	TRBV15	TRBJ1-6	CATSRTVNSPLHF	TGTGCCACCAGCAGGACAGTTAATTCACCCCTCCACTTT
-	-	TRBV7-9	TRBJ1-1	CASRPTGNTEAFF	TGTGCCAGCAGACCTACAGGTAACACTGAAGCTTTCTTT
-	TRBD1	TRBV5-1	TRBJ1-6	CASSSTGGAGTPLHF	TGCGCCAGCAGCTCAACAGGGGGGGCGGGGACACCCCTCCACTTT
-	TRBD1	TRBV5-1	TRBJ2-7	CASSAGTGPYEQYF	TGCGCCAGCAGCGCCGGGACAGGCCCTTACGAGCAGTACTTC
few	TRBD2	TRBV7-2	TRBJ2-7	CASKLAGGGKQYF	TGTGCCAGCAAGCTAGCGGGGGGCGGGAAGCAGTACTTC
-	-	TRBV20-1	TRBJ2-7	CSALDLYEQYF	TGCAGTGCTCTCGACTTGTACGAGCAGTACTTC
-	TRBD1	TRBV7-8	TRBJ2-3	CASSPRTGRIIDTQYF	TGTGCCAGCAGCCCACGGACAGGGAGAATTATAGATACGCAGTATTTT
-	-	TRBV2	TRBJ1-5	CASSERGVSNQPQHF	TGTGCCAGCAGTGAAAGGGGCGTGAGCAATCAGCCCCAGCATTTT
-	TRBD1	TRBV28	TRBJ1-6	CASSLPGQGSYNSPLHF	TGTGCCAGCAGTCTCCCCGGACAGGGCAGTTATAATTCACCCCTCCACTTT
few	-	TRBV6-2/TRBV6-3	TRBJ1-2	CASSFLQGNGYTF	TGTGCCAGCAGTTTCCTACAGGGAAATGGCTACACCTTC
-	-	TRBV6-5	TRBJ2-5	CASSIDRRETQYF	TGTGCCAGCAGTATCGACAGGCGAGAGACCCAGTACTTC
-	-	TRBV28	TRBJ1-2	CASSRQNYGYTF	TGTGCCAGCAGTAGACAGAACTATGGCTACACCTTC
-	-	TRBV27	TRBJ2-1	CASSFPNRQYSEQFF	TGTGCCAGCAGTTTCCCAAACCGACAGTACTCTGAGCAGTTCTTC
-	-	TRBV25-1	TRBJ2-6	CASSEYGRTGANVLTF	TGTGCCAGCAGTGAATATGGGAGAACTGGGGCCAACGTCCTGACTTTC
-	-	TRBV6-5	TRBJ1-2	CASMRAPNYGYTF	TGTGCCAGCATGAGGGCGCCTAACTATGGCTACACCTTC
few	-	TRBV4-2	TRBJ1-5	CASSQLQGNQPQHF	TGTGCCAGCAGCCAACTCCAGGGGAATCAGCCCCAGCATTTT
few	TRBD1	TRBV6-2/TRBV6-3	TRBJ1-5	CASSPGQGREPQHF	TGTGCCAGCAGCCCGGGACAGGGTAGGGAGCCCCAGCATTTT
few	-	TRBV2	TRBJ1-1	CASTPTPERAEAFF	TGTGCCAGCACCCCAACTCCGGAGAGGGCTGAAGCTTTCTTT
-	TRBD2	TRBV18	TRBJ2-5	CASSPGLSQETQYF	TGTGCCAGCTCACCGGGACTATCACAAGAGACCCAGTACTTC